The 22 T cell receptor beta chains below come from one sample, sequenced in a study of early T cells in non-severe SARS-CoV-2 infection. TCRdb called the 5' RACE reads again in MiXCR, with one record for every CDR3 protein. Here the sample spans about 77,000 distinct CDR3 sequences, about a sixth being singletons. Sample: whole blood. The receptors shown here come from an adult who was a healthcare worker with PCR-confirmed SARS-CoV-2 infection or an uninfected control (not recorded which).

V usage is TRBV19 and J usage is TRBJ2-1; 9 bases align to TRBD1. Germline lookup yields CDR1 LNHDA and CDR2 SQIVND (reference sequence). The CDR3 runs 15 residues. Trimming took 5 bases from V and 8 from J; bases not matched to a gene: 10. The CDR3 loop reads CASSSRDRVYDEQFF. The CDR3 nucleotides are TGTGCCAGTAGTTCCCGGGACAGGGTTTACGATGAGCAGTTCTTC. The full variable domain, its missing parts supplied by reference TRBV19 and TRBJ2-1, is DGGITQSPKYLFRKEGQNVTLSCEQNLNHDAMYWYRQDPGQGLRLIYYSQIVNDFQKGDIAEGYSVSREKKESFPLTVTSAQKNPTAFYLCASSSRDRVYDEQFFGPGTRLTVL.

This clonotype came up a few times. The rearrangement uses TRBV10-3 and TRBJ2-6, with 8 positions matching TRBD1. The V gene's germline CDR1 is ENHRY and CDR2 SYGVKD. V lost 1 base to trimming and J lost 1 base; unmatched junction nucleotides: 9. The length of the CDR3 is 19 residues. The CDR3 loop is CAISEFTGQGSSGANVLTF. The CDR3 bases are TGTGCCATCAGTGAGTTCACTGGACAGGGATCATCTGGGGCCAACGTCCTGACTTTC.

This clonotype came up many times. V and J are TRBV4-2 and TRBJ1-5; D call uncertain. Between the trimmed V and J ends, which lost 5 bases and 0 bases, there was a span of 8 bases. Germline V gives CDR1 LGHNA, CDR2 YNFKEQ. This CDR3 region has 14 residues. CDR3 residues: CASSTFGSNQPQHF. Here the CDR3 DNA reads TGTGCCAGCAGCACCTTCGGTAGCAATCAGCCCCAGCATTTT.

This clonotype turned up a few times. The J gene is TRBJ2-7, the V gene TRBV18; TRBD1 or TRBD2 may be the D gene (5 bases each). Germline CDR1 and CDR2: KGHSH and LQKENI. The CDR3 has 13 residues. Trimming cost V 4 bases and J 3 bases, with 10 bases left between them. CDR3 sequence reads: CASSRDGGYEQYF. The CDR3 DNA follows: TGTGCCAGCTCACGGGACGGTGGCTACGAGCAGTACTTC.

This clonotype has just a few counts. The V and J genes are TRBV5-6 and TRBJ2-1; 9 bases map to TRBD1. The CDR3 is 15 residues long. The V gene's germline CDR1 is SGHDT and CDR2 YYEEEE. Trimming cost V 3 bases and J 9 bases; bases outside gene matches: 10. CDR3 in DNA: TGTGCCAGCAGCTCCGGGGCGGGACAGGGTGCTGAGCAGTTCTTC. Residues: CASSSGAGQGAEQFF.

The V and J genes are TRBV18 and TRBJ2-4; D remains ambiguous. CDR1 and CDR2 (germline): KGHSH, LQKENI. The V end lost 3 bases, the J end lost 2 bases, and 11 bases lay between the germline ends. The CDR3 extends over 15 amino acids. This CDR3 reads CASSPIMQSKNIQYF. In DNA, the CDR3 is TGTGCCAGCTCACCGATCATGCAGTCCAAAAACATTCAGTACTTC.

This clonotype was picked up many times. V is TRBV12-3 or TRBV12-4 and J is TRBJ2-4; the D is unclear. Trimming removed 4 bases from V and 0 bases from J, with 13 bases in between. The CDR3 is 16 residues long. CDR3: CASSSSRFLAKNIQYF. CDR3 nucleotide sequence: TGTGCCAGCAGTTCCTCCCGGTTTTTAGCCAAAAACATTCAGTACTTC.

This clonotype came up a few times. The CDR3 loop reads CASSFDRGMEKLFF. The CDR3 DNA reads TGCGCCAGCAGCTTCGACAGGGGAATGGAAAAACTGTTTTTT. V gene TRBV5-1 combines with J gene TRBJ1-4; 8 bases align to TRBD1. Unmatched junction bases numbered 5, after V lost 2 bases and J lost 8 bases. The CDR3 totals 14 residues. Germline V lookup: CDR1 SGHRS, CDR2 YFSETQ.

The chain has TRBV7-3 and TRBJ1-1, with a possible D match to TRBD1 (5 bases). Germline CDR1 SGHTA, CDR2 FQGTGA. V lost 1 base and J 5 bases, leaving 14 bases between the germline ends. The CDR3 spans 15 residues. The CDR3 region is CASSLNPGPRTEAFF. In DNA form, the CDR3 reads TGTGCCAGCAGCTTAAATCCAGGGCCTAGGACTGAAGCTTTCTTT.

V and J are TRBV28 and TRBJ2-5; a possible D gene is TRBD2 (6 bases). The germline V gene has CDR1 MDHEN and CDR2 SYDVKM. The CDR3 totals 16 residues. V gave up 5 bases and J gave up 7 bases, with 23 bases separating them. CDR3 amino acids: CASSPHGRDFGRTQYF. CDR3 DNA: TGTGCCAGCAGTCCTCACGGCCGGGACTTTGGGCGGACCCAGTACTTC.

There are a few counts of this clonotype. This sequence joins TRBV27 and TRBJ2-7; D perhaps matches TRBD1 (6 bases). The CDR3 loop spans 14 amino acids. Germline V gives CDR1 MNHEY, CDR2 SMNVEV (reference sequence). The germline V and J ends were trimmed by 3 bases and 5 bases, with 14 bases remaining between them. CDR3 protein: CASSLRTAWDEQYF. The DNA for the CDR3 is TGTGCCAGCAGTTTGAGGACAGCATGGGACGAGCAGTACTTC.

The chain joins TRBV7-9 to TRBJ1-2, with D possibly TRBD1 on 5 matching bases. The germline V gene has CDR1 SEHNR and CDR2 FQNEAQ (reference sequence). Trimming took 1 base from V and 8 from J, leaving 14 bases between them. The length of the CDR3 is 14 residues. The CDR3, as DNA: TGTGCCAGCAGCTTAGATCGGCAGGGCGGCGGCTACACCTTC. This codes for CASSLDRQGGGYTF.

The chain combines TRBV2 with TRBJ2-3, with D perhaps TRBD1 (7 bases). Per the germline V gene, CDR1 is SNHLY and CDR2 is FYNNEI. This CDR3 has 15 residues. V lost 5 bases and J 5 bases, leaving 17 bases between the germline ends. The CDR3 coding sequence is TGTGCCAGCAGTTTCGACAGGGAGGTATTAGATACGCAGTATTTT. Translating it yields CASSFDREVLDTQYF.

This clonotype was detected once. The J gene is TRBJ1-5, the V gene TRBV5-1; D is ambiguous. The germline gives CDR1 SGHRS, CDR2 YFSETQ. Trimming shortened V by 4 bases and J by 3 bases, and 8 bases separated the two germline ends. The CDR3 has 13 residues. CDR3 sequence (DNA): TGCGCCAGCAGCCCCACATCCAATCAGCCCCAGCATTTT. This sequence encodes CASSPTSNQPQHF.

This clonotype was detected only a few times. The rearrangement uses TRBV27 and TRBJ1-1, with D unresolved. Germline CDR1 and CDR2: MNHEY and SMNVEV (reference sequence). The length of the CDR3 is 13 residues. Trimming left V 8 bases short and J 4 bases short, with 14 bases between. CDR3 sequence (DNA): TGTGCCAGCCGGGCAACCCCCCCCACTGAAGCTTTCTTT. Its translation: CASRATPPTEAFF.

This clonotype was found many times. The gene calls are TRBV19 and TRBJ1-5; a weak D match, TRBD1 (5 bases). The CDR3 has 14 residues. In germline, CDR1 is LNHDA, CDR2 SQIVND (reference sequence). Trimming left V 3 bases short and J 7 bases short, with 13 bases between. The CDR3 DNA sequence: TGTGCCAGTAGTATCATGGGGGACGGACAGCCCCAGCATTTT. Its protein is CASSIMGDGQPQHF.

This rearrangement joins TRBV28 to TRBJ2-5, with D unclear. There are 10 residues in the CDR3. Trimming removed 5 bases at V and 5 bases at J, with 3 bases between. From germline, CDR1 is MDHEN and CDR2 SYDVKM. Here the CDR3 DNA reads TGTGCCAGCAGTCGTGAGACCCAGTACTTC. It specifies CASSRETQYF.

This chain joins TRBV5-1 and TRBJ2-5, with D hard to call. This CDR3 has 12 amino acids. Trimming took 0 bases from V and 5 from J, leaving 5 bases between them. CDR1 is SGHRS, CDR2 YFSETQ, per germline. In DNA form, the CDR3 reads TGCGCCAGCAGCTTGGAAGGGGAGACCCAGTACTTC. It is translated as CASSLEGETQYF.

The rearrangement joins TRBV5-8 to TRBJ1-1, with D unclear. Germline CDR1 and CDR2: SGHTS and YDEGEE. The CDR3 is 13 amino acids. With 0 bases removed from V and 1 base from J, the gap between germline ends came to 4 bases. The CDR3 reads CASSLAANTEAFF. Written as DNA, the CDR3 is TGTGCCAGCAGCTTGGCTGCGAACACTGAAGCTTTCTTT.

This clonotype was seen a handful of times. The chain links TRBV7-8 to TRBJ2-7, with 12 bases lining up with TRBD1. V lost 3 bases, J lost 7 bases, and 7 bases stayed unmatched. The CDR3 sequence is 15 residues long. From germline, CDR1 is SGHVS and CDR2 FQNEAQ. The CDR3 DNA sequence: TGTGCCAGCAGCTTGGAGGGACAGGGGGCGCAAGAGCAGTACTTC. Translation gives CASSLEGQGAQEQYF.

V gene TRBV21-1 combines with J gene TRBJ1-1; the table's D call, TRBD1, was not checked against the DNA. TRBV21-1 is an annotated pseudogene. This CDR3 is 17 amino acids long. The CDR3 reads CASSTETKRGGITEAFF. CDR3 nucleotides: TGTGCCAGCAGCACCGAGACCAAACGAGGGGGAATCACTGAAGCTTTCTTT.

The V call is TRBV2, the J call TRBJ2-2; the D is unclear. This CDR3 has 13 residues. CDR1 and CDR2 from the germline V gene are SNHLY and FYNNEI. V was cut by 5 bases and J by 1 base, with 5 bases left in between. Written as DNA, the CDR3 is TGTGCCAGCAGTCAAGGGAACACCGGGGAGCTGTTTTTT. Translated, it gives CASSQGNTGELFF.